The next 6 T cell receptor beta chains were all read from a single sample in a study of cytomegalovirus exposure and HLA in healthy donors (dated by TCRdb to 2016 to 2017). Receptor amplification or capture employed the immunoSEQ multiplex PCR assay. Sourced from immuneACCESS, this table was stored by TCRdb with only in-frame sequences that have V and J called. A share of the clones is absent; for the studies checked, an unresolved V gene accounts for under half, and the remainder has no known explanation. The sample yields some 130,000 clones; roughly nine tenths were counted once. The ten largest clones take up less than 3.5% of the sample. The sequenced sample was PBMCs. These receptors all stem from a man younger than 30 in good health and CMV-seronegative.

The chain is built from TRBV25-1 and TRBJ2-1; 7 bases agree with TRBD1. Unmatched junction bases numbered 17, after V lost 3 bases and J lost 9 bases. The CDR3 runs to 17 residues. The germline CDR1 and CDR2 sequences are MGHDK and SYGVNS. The CDR3 sequence is CASSDPRDRPEEIEQFF. Written as DNA, the CDR3 is TGTGCCAGCAGTGATCCCCGGGACAGACCTGAAGAGATTGAGCAGTTCTTC.

The chain recombines TRBV11-3 with TRBJ1-1, with D perhaps TRBD1 (5 bases). This CDR3 region has 14 residues. CDR1 is SGHNT and CDR2 is YENEEA in the germline V gene. With 0 bases removed from V and 3 bases from J, the gap between germline ends came to 8 bases. As DNA, the CDR3 is TGTGCCAGCAGCTTAGAAGGGGATGACACTGAAGCTTTCTTT. It codes for CASSLEGDDTEAFF.

The chain uses TRBV6-5 and TRBJ2-1; 9 nucleotides line up with TRBD2. Germline V lookup: CDR1 MNHEY, CDR2 SVGAGI. The CDR3 covers 15 residues. Trimming removed 3 bases from V and 10 bases from J; junction bases left unmatched: 10. This CDR3 reads CASSYTAGGFGEQFF. Here the CDR3 DNA reads TGTGCCAGCAGTTATACGGCGGGGGGGTTTGGCGAGCAGTTCTTC.

The J gene is TRBJ2-1, the V gene TRBV7-9; 7 nucleotides match TRBD1. This CDR3 is built from 16 residues. The germline CDR1 and CDR2 sequences are SEHNR and FQNEAQ (reference sequence). V was clipped by 1 base and J by 1 base; unmatched bases: 4. The CDR3 loop is CASSLDHRGSYNEQFF. The CDR3 DNA follows: TGTGCCAGCAGCTTAGATCACAGGGGATCCTACAATGAGCAGTTCTTC.

The chain couples TRBV4-1 to TRBJ1-1, with TRBD1 matching over 11 bases. The CDR3 sequence is 17 residues long. CDR1 MGHRA and CDR2 YSYEKL come from the germline V gene. V lost 4 bases, J lost 5 bases, and 12 bases stayed unmatched. The CDR3 sequence: CASSRASDRGPYTEAFF. The CDR3 DNA is TGCGCCAGCAGCCGGGCATCGGACAGGGGGCCATATACTGAAGCTTTCTTT.

The chain couples TRBV28 to TRBJ1-2, with D perhaps matching TRBD1 (6 bases). This CDR3 contains 15 residues. V was cut by 5 bases and J by 3 bases, with 16 bases left in between. From germline, CDR1 is MDHEN and CDR2 SYDVKM. The CDR3 protein is CASSTLTGFHYGYTF. DNA for the CDR3: TGTGCCAGCAGTACTCTAACAGGGTTTCACTATGGCTACACCTTC.